This is a list of T cell receptor beta chains from one sample in a study of T cell repertoires in cytomegalovirus infection. TCRdb used MiXCR to reprocess the reads, holding one entry per CDR3 protein. The sample lists 200,000 to 300,000 distinct CDR3 sequences, roughly 10% occurring once. Sequencing was done on a sample of PBMCs. The receptors were sampled from a human donor in good health (CMV status not recorded). Some clones in this sample may be carry-over from other donors' samples. The CDR3 runs from the conserved cysteine through the conserved F or W. D genes are given only for firm matches. A clone size is listed for some rows: how often the clone was seen (once, few, many), or a class if it is expanded.

>many|TRBV6-1|TRBJ1-1|.
CASSLINTEAFF
TGTGCCAGCAGTTTAATTAACACTGAAGCTTTCTTT
>many|TRBV7-6|TRBJ2-7|.
CASSPRGGVAYEQYF
TGTGCCAGCAGCCCGAGGGGGGGTGTCGCCTACGAGCAGTACTTC
>.|TRBV15|TRBJ2-7|TRBD1
CATQGDHEQYF
TGTGCCACCCAGGGGGACCACGAGCAGTACTTC
>many|TRBV7-2|TRBJ2-2|TRBD1
CASSLEGDYRGPSTGELFF
TGTGCCAGCAGCTTAGAAGGGGACTACAGGGGGCCCTCCACCGGGGAGCTGTTTTTT
>few|TRBV6-2/TRBV6-3|TRBJ2-7|.
CASRTIRAISYEQYF
TGTGCCAGCAGAACCATCAGGGCTATCTCCTACGAGCAGTACTTC
>few|TRBV5-1|TRBJ2-2|.
CASSSLTGSGELFF
TGCGCCAGCAGCTCATTGACAGGCTCCGGGGAGCTGTTTTTT
>many|TRBV7-2|TRBJ2-5|.
CASSLNVGGGGQETQYF
TGTGCCAGCAGCCTTAATGTAGGGGGGGGTGGACAAGAGACCCAGTACTTC
>many|TRBV6-2/TRBV6-3|TRBJ2-7|.
CASLRGKSYEQYF
TGTGCCAGTCTGCGGGGTAAATCCTACGAGCAGTACTTC
>many|TRBV12-3/TRBV12-4|TRBJ1-1|.
CASSHRTEHKRGAFF
TGTGCCAGCAGCCACCGGACAGAGCACAAAAGAGGAGCTTTCTTT
>few|TRBV7-2|TRBJ1-6|TRBD1
CASSQGQGGQSPLHF
TGTGCCAGCAGCCAGGGACAGGGGGGCCAATCACCCCTCCACTTT
>many|TRBV7-2|TRBJ1-4|.
CASSLKRGEKLFF
TGTGCCAGCAGCTTAAAGAGGGGTGAAAAACTGTTTTTT
>.|TRBV9|TRBJ2-1|.
CASSVSIDTSPPLKNEQFF
TGTGCCAGCAGCGTAAGTATCGATACTAGTCCCCCGCTAAAAAATGAGCAGTTCTTC
>.|TRBV5-6|TRBJ2-7|.
CASSRVLYHEQYF
TGTGCCAGCAGCCGGGTCCTCTACCACGAGCAGTACTTC
>many|TRBV7-2|TRBJ2-1|.
CASSFDSFEQFF
TGTGCCAGCAGCTTTGACTCATTTGAGCAGTTCTTC
>many|TRBV7-2|TRBJ2-7|TRBD1
CASSSTGGKKDEQYF
TGTGCCAGCAGCTCGACAGGGGGCAAGAAGGACGAGCAGTACTTC
>.|TRBV7-2|TRBJ1-3|TRBD1
CASSLALTGVGNTIYF
TGTGCCAGCAGCTTAGCCTTGACAGGGGTGGGAAACACCATATATTTT
>many|TRBV12-3/TRBV12-4|TRBJ2-2|TRBD2
CASIDSGARNTGELFF
TGTGCCAGTATCGATAGCGGGGCGAGAAACACCGGGGAGCTGTTTTTT
>.|TRBV5-5|TRBJ2-2|.
CASEAYSAELFF
TGTGCCAGTGAGGCATACTCTGCGGAGCTGTTTTTT
>few|TRBV20-1|TRBJ1-5|TRBD1
CSASRGSGNQPQHF
TGCAGTGCTAGCAGGGGGTCAGGGAATCAGCCCCAGCATTTT
>many|TRBV11-3|TRBJ1-5|.
CASSPGRNQPQHF
TGTGCCAGCAGCCCCGGGCGAAATCAGCCCCAGCATTTT
>many|TRBV4-3|TRBJ2-7|.
CASSQGGGNSYEQYF
TGCGCCAGCAGCCAAGGTGGGGGCAATTCCTACGAGCAGTACTTC
>many|TRBV6-1|TRBJ1-2|.
CASSPGGGSIGYTF
TGTGCCAGCAGTCCCGGGGGGGGGTCTATAGGCTACACCTTC
>.|TRBV5-6|TRBJ1-1|TRBD1
CASSLPGQGNTEAFF
TGTGCCAGCAGCTTACCCGGACAGGGAAACACTGAAGCTTTCTTT
>many|TRBV20-1|TRBJ2-7|.
CSASGDGSYEQYF
TGCAGTGCTAGCGGGGACGGCTCCTACGAGCAGTACTTC
>few|TRBV29-1|TRBJ1-1|.
CSVEDPGARANTEAFF
TGCAGCGTTGAAGATCCCGGGGCAAGGGCGAATACTGAAGCTTTCTTT
>many|TRBV12-3/TRBV12-4|TRBJ1-2|.
CASSLASNYGYTF
TGTGCCAGCAGTTTAGCGAGTAACTATGGCTACACCTTC
>.|TRBV20-1|TRBJ1-2|TRBD1
CSARTGESNYGYTF
TGCAGTGCTCGGACAGGGGAGTCTAACTATGGCTACACCTTC
>many|TRBV7-2|TRBJ1-2|.
CASSPSTGGYTF
TGTGCCAGCAGCCCGTCGACGGGAGGCTACACCTTC
>many|TRBV7-9|TRBJ1-2|.
CASSLDRGYTF
TGTGCCAGCAGCTTAGACCGTGGCTACACCTTC
>many|TRBV28|TRBJ2-7|.
CASSRLSERVSYEQYF
TGTGCCAGCAGCCGCTTGTCCGAAAGGGTATCCTACGAGCAGTACTTC
>few|TRBV6-2/TRBV6-3|TRBJ2-3|TRBD1
CASKSSQDRTYF
TGTGCCAGCAAAAGTTCTCAGGACAGGACGTATTTT
>many|TRBV7-2|TRBJ1-1|.
CASSLSGHTEAFF
TGTGCCAGCAGCTTAAGTGGGCATACTGAAGCTTTCTTT
>many|TRBV7-6|TRBJ1-3|.
CASSEDPSGNTIYF
TGTGCCAGCAGCGAGGACCCCTCTGGAAACACCATATATTTT
>many|TRBV6-2/TRBV6-3|TRBJ1-1|.
CASKRPGRTEAFF
TGTGCCAGCAAGCGGCCGGGCAGGACTGAAGCTTTCTTT
>many|TRBV7-2|TRBJ1-2|.
CASSSTLALIGYGYTF
TGTGCCAGCAGCTCCACCCTTGCCCTAATTGGCTATGGCTACACCTTC
>.|TRBV11-2|TRBJ2-3|.
CASSFLRADTQYF
TGTGCCAGCAGCTTCCTTCGGGCAGATACGCAGTATTTT
>many|TRBV11-2|TRBJ2-1|.
CASSWFGNEQFF
TGTGCCAGCAGCTGGTTCGGCAATGAGCAGTTCTTC
>many|TRBV7-2|TRBJ2-3|.
CASSIGPFPDTQYF
TGTGCCAGCAGCATCGGACCGTTCCCAGATACGCAGTATTTT
>many|TRBV7-8|TRBJ2-1|TRBD1
CASTSGTGSSYNEQFF
TGTGCCAGCACCTCCGGGACAGGGAGCTCCTACAATGAGCAGTTCTTC
>many|TRBV11-2|TRBJ2-3|TRBD1
CASSFKILSLQGAGGTDTQYF
TGTGCCAGCAGCTTCAAAATCCTATCCTTACAGGGGGCGGGGGGCACAGATACGCAGTATTTT
>many|TRBV28|TRBJ2-2|TRBD2
CASSDPSGAGELFF
TGTGCCAGCAGTGACCCTAGCGGAGCCGGGGAGCTGTTTTTT
>few|TRBV20-1|TRBJ2-7|TRBD2
CSAGGLAGTEQYF
TGCAGTGCTGGGGGACTAGCGGGGACCGAGCAGTACTTC
>few|TRBV19|TRBJ2-1|TRBD2
CASSILRGGNEQFF
TGTGCCAGTAGTATTCTCCGGGGGGGGAATGAGCAGTTCTTC
>.|TRBV11-2|TRBJ1-1|.
CASSLRFNRQGDGTEAFF
TGTGCCAGCAGCTTAAGATTTAACAGGCAGGGTGATGGCACTGAAGCTTTCTTT
>many|TRBV7-2|TRBJ1-1|.
CASSHGGAPEAFF
TGTGCCAGCAGCCATGGGGGGGCCCCTGAAGCTTTCTTT
>many|TRBV12-3/TRBV12-4|TRBJ1-6|.
CASKGGPVNSPLHF
TGTGCCAGCAAGGGAGGACCGGTAAATTCACCCCTCCACTTT
>few|TRBV27|TRBJ2-1|.
CASSFEGGPVDNEQFF
TGTGCCAGCAGTTTTGAGGGAGGCCCCGTCGACAATGAGCAGTTCTTC
>.|TRBV28|TRBJ1-5|.
CASSKGGNSNQPQHF
TGTGCCAGCAGCAAAGGAGGAAATAGCAATCAGCCCCAGCATTTT
>.|TRBV20-1|TRBJ1-3|.
CSAPSLPGSGNTIYF
TGCAGTGCCCCTAGTCTTCCGGGCTCTGGAAACACCATATATTTT
>many|TRBV6-2/TRBV6-3|TRBJ2-5|TRBD1
CATSRTGGTETQYF
TGTGCCACCTCACGGACAGGGGGGACCGAGACCCAGTACTTC
>many|TRBV9|TRBJ2-7|TRBD2
CASSVGPGGDEQYF
TGTGCCAGCAGCGTAGGCCCCGGGGGGGACGAGCAGTACTTC